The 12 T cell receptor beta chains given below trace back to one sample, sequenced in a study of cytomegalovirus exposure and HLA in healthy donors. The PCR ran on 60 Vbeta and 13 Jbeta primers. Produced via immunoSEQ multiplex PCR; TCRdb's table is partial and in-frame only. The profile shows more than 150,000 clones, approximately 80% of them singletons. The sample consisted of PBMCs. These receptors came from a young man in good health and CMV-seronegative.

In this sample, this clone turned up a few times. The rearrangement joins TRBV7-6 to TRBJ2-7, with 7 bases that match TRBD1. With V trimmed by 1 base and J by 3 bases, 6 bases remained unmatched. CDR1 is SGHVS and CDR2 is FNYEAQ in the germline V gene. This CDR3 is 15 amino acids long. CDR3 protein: CASSLGQGLIYEQYF. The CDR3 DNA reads TGTGCCAGCAGCTTAGGACAGGGCTTGATCTACGAGCAGTACTTC.

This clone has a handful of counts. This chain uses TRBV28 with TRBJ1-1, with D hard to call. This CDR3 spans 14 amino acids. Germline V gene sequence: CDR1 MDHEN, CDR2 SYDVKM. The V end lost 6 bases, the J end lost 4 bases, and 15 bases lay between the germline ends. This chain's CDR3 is CASSGPSGVTEAFF. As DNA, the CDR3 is TGTGCCAGCAGCGGGCCCAGCGGGGTCACTGAAGCTTTCTTT.

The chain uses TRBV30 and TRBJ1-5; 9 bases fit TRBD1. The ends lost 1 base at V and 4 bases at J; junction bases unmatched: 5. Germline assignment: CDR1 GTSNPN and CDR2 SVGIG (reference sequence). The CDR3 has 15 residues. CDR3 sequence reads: CAWSDGQGLNQPQHF. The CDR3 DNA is TGTGCCTGGAGTGACGGACAGGGGCTTAATCAGCCCCAGCATTTT.

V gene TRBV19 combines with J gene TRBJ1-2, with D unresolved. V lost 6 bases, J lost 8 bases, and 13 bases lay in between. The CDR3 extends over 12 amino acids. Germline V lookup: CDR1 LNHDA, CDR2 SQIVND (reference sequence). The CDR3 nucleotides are TGTGCCAGTAGACCCACGGAGGAAGGCTACACCTTC. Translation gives CASRPTEEGYTF.

The CDR3 nucleotides read TGTGCCAGCACCCCGGGGACTAGCGGATCCTACAATGAGCAGTTCTTC. Translating it yields CASTPGTSGSYNEQFF. V is TRBV5-4 and J is TRBJ2-1; the match to TRBD2 covers 11 bases. Trimming at V came to 6 bases and at J to 1 base, leaving 6 bases not matched to a gene. The germline V gene has CDR1 SGHNT and CDR2 YYREEE (reference sequence). This CDR3 comprises 16 residues.

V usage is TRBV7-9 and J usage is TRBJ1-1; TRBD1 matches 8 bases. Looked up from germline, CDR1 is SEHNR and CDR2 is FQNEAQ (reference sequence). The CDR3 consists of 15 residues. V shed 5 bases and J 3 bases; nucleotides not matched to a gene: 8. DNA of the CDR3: TGTGCCAGCAGCCCCTCGACAGGGGCCTACACTGAAGCTTTCTTT. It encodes CASSPSTGAYTEAFF.

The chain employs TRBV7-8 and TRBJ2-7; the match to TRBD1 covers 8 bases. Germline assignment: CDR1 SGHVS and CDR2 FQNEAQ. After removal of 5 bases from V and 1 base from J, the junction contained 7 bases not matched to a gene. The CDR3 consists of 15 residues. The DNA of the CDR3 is TGTGCCAGCAGCCTCCAGGGGACAGGTTCCTACGAGCAGTACTTC. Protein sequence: CASSLQGTGSYEQYF.

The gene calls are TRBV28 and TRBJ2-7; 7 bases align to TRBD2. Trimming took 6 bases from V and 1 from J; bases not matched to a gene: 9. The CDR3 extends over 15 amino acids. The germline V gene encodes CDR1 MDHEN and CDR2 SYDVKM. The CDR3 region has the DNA TGTGCCAGCAGGTCCCGGGGTAGCGGGTCCTACGAGCAGTACTTC. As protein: CASRSRGSGSYEQYF.

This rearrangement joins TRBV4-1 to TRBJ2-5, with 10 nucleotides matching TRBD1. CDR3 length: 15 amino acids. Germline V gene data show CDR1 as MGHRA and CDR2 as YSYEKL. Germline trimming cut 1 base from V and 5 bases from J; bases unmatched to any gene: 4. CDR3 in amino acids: CASSQGTGGRETQYF. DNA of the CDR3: TGCGCCAGCAGCCAAGGGACAGGGGGTCGGGAGACCCAGTACTTC.

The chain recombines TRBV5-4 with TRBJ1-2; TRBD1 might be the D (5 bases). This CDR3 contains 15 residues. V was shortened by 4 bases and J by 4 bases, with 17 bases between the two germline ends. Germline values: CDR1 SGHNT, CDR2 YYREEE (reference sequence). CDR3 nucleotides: TGTGCCAGCAGCCATAGCCAGGGATTAGGCTATGGCTACACCTTC. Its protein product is CASSHSQGLGYGYTF. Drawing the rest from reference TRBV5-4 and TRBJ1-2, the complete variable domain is ETGVTQSPTHLIKTRGQQVTLRCSSQSGHNTVSWYQQALGQGPQFIFQYYREEENGRGNFPPRFSGLQFPNYSSELNVNALELDDSALYLCASSHSQGLGYGYTFGSGTRLTVV.

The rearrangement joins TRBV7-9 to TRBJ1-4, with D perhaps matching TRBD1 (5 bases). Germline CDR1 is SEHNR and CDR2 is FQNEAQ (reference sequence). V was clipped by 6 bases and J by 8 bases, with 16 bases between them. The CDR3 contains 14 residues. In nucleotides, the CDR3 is TGTGCCAGCAGTCCCGGGACTGAACTCGAAAAACTGTTTTTT. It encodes CASSPGTELEKLFF.

CDR3 in amino acids: CASSIDRSGAYEQYF. DNA of the CDR3: TGTGCCAGCAGCATCGACAGGTCTGGGGCCTACGAGCAGTACTTC. The genes are TRBV28 and TRBJ2-7, with D maybe TRBD1 (6 bases). The length of the CDR3 is 15 residues. In germline, CDR1 is MDHEN, CDR2 SYDVKM. The V end lost 6 bases, the J end lost 2 bases, and 17 bases lay between the germline ends.